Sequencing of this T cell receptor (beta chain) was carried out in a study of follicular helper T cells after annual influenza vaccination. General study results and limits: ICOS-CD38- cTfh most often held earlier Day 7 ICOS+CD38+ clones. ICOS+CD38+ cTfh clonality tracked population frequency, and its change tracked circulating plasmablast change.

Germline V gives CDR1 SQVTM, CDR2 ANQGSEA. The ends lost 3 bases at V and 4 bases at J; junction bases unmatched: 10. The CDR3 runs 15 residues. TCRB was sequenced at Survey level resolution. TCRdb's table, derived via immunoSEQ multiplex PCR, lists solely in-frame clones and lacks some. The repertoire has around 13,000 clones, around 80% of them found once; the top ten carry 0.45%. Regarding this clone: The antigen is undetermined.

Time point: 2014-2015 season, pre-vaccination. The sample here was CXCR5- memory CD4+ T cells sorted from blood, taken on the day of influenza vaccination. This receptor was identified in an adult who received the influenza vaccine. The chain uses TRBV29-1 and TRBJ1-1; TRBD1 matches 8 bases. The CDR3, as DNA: TGCAGCGTTGACGGTGGCAGGGGGCATAGCACTGAAGCTTTCTTT. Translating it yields CSVDGGRGHSTEAFF.